What follows describes a single T cell receptor (beta chain). The data originate from a study of blood T cells in healthy people across ages. The CDR3 covers 15 residues. J gave up 2 bases and V 0 bases, and 5 bases lay outside the gene matches. Looked up from germline, CDR1 is DFQATT and CDR2 is SNEGSKA (reference sequence). Investigators took 8.5 to 10 milliliters of peripheral blood from every donor. Together with a sample-barcoded 5' primer, a J-beta primer mix was included in a second PCR lasting roughly 6 to 12 cycles. Carrying 12 random nucleotides, a template-switch adaptor labeled each individual cDNA molecule. In TCRdb, the 5' RACE reads were re-called with MiXCR into one record per CDR3 protein. The sample contains about 1.4 million distinct CDR3 sequences, around 59% of which appear only once.

Material for sequencing was blood. This chain links TRBV20-1 with TRBJ2-3; 7 bases align to TRBD2. The sequence was obtained from a man aged 18 to 35 in good health. CDR3 in amino acids: CSAREAGGFTDTQYF. The CDR3, as DNA: TGCAGTGCTAGAGAGGCCGGGGGGTTCACAGATACGCAGTATTTT.